A selection of T cell receptor beta chains follows, all from one sample in a study of vaccination effects on CD4 cells after COVID-19. This table comes from immunoSEQ multiplex PCR, and its TCRdb copy is limited to in-frame clones, with some not included. The table lists about 43,000 clones, just over 75% of them singletons, with more than 10% in the top ten. For these TCRs, the target antigens are not known. The sample consisted of CD4+ T cells from PBMCs cultured with SARS-CoV-2 spike peptides, taken before COVID-19 vaccination. All receptors derive from a human donor who received a COVID-19 vaccine. Both conserved end residues are part of each CDR3. The order of the fields is J gene, V gene, clone size, D gene, CDR3 protein, CDR3 DNA. A D gene is named only where the DNA matches it firmly. A row's size may be missing; if present it is once, few, many or a size class.

J: TRBJ1-1; V: TRBV11-2; size: NA; D: TRBD1; CDR3: CASSSTAGTVNTEAFF; DNA: TGTGCCAGCAGCTCGACCGCCGGGACAGTGAACACTGAAGCTTTCTTT
J: TRBJ2-4; V: TRBV27; size: NA; D: TRBD1; CDR3: CASSQTLRDRDIQYF; DNA: TGTGCCAGCAGCCAAACCCTCAGGGACAGGGACATTCAGTACTTC
J: TRBJ1-1; V: TRBV6-5; size: NA; D: NA; CDR3: CASSYSTVRNTEAFF; DNA: TGTGCCAGCAGTTACTCAACAGTGAGGAACACTGAAGCTTTCTTT
J: TRBJ2-3; V: TRBV6-5; size: NA; D: NA; CDR3: CASRPLGGGADTQYF; DNA: TGTGCCAGCAGACCTTTGGGAGGGGGGGCAGATACGCAGTATTTT
J: TRBJ1-2; V: TRBV7-9; size: NA; D: TRBD1; CDR3: CASSSNHKGAHNYGYTF; DNA: TGTGCCAGCAGCTCGAACCACAAGGGGGCTCATAACTATGGCTACACCTTC
J: TRBJ2-2; V: TRBV7-3; size: NA; D: NA; CDR3: CASSLRQRNTGELFF; DNA: TGTGCCAGCAGCTTGAGACAGAGGAACACCGGGGAGCTGTTTTTT
J: TRBJ2-3; V: TRBV19; size: NA; D: NA; CDR3: CASRPRDSTDTQYF; DNA: TGTGCCAGTAGGCCCCGGGACAGCACAGATACGCAGTATTTT
J: TRBJ2-5; V: TRBV25-1; size: NA; D: TRBD1; CDR3: CASSDRDRVIETQYF; DNA: TGTGCCAGCAGTGATCGGGACAGGGTTATTGAGACCCAGTACTTC
J: TRBJ2-2; V: TRBV4-2; size: NA; D: NA; CDR3: CASSQERNTGELFF; DNA: TGTGCCAGCAGCCAAGAAAGGAACACCGGGGAGCTGTTTTTT
J: TRBJ1-1; V: TRBV5-1; size: NA; D: NA; CDR3: CASSSRGGGAEAFF; DNA: TGCGCCAGCAGCTCCCGGGGGGGAGGGGCTGAAGCTTTCTTT
J: TRBJ1-5; V: TRBV9; size: NA; D: TRBD1; CDR3: CASSLDSGTGNQPQHF; DNA: TGTGCCAGCAGCCTCGATTCCGGGACAGGCAATCAGCCCCAGCATTTT
J: TRBJ1-4; V: TRBV7-9; size: NA; D: NA; CDR3: CASSLAAVNEKLFF; DNA: TGTGCCAGCAGCTTAGCGGCAGTTAATGAAAAACTGTTTTTT
J: TRBJ1-5; V: TRBV6-6; size: NA; D: TRBD1; CDR3: CATNAGQGNIQPQHF; DNA: TGTGCCACCAACGCCGGACAGGGGAACATCCAGCCCCAGCATTTT
J: TRBJ1-2; V: TRBV4-2; size: NA; D: NA; CDR3: CASSQQTGDYGYTF; DNA: TGTGCCAGCAGCCAACAGACGGGAGATTATGGCTACACCTTC
J: TRBJ1-4; V: TRBV9; size: once; D: TRBD1; CDR3: CASSRGQNEKLFF; DNA: TGTGCCAGCAGCAGGGGACAGAATGAAAAACTGTTTTTT
J: TRBJ2-3; V: TRBV28; size: NA; D: NA; CDR3: CASSQMRVGDGRVITDTQYF; DNA: TGTGCCAGCAGTCAGATGCGGGTGGGGGACGGACGCGTAATCACAGATACGCAGTATTTT
J: TRBJ1-2; V: TRBV27; size: NA; D: TRBD1; CDR3: CASSRQGASYGYTF; DNA: TGTGCCAGCAGTCGACAGGGGGCTAGCTATGGCTACACCTTC
J: TRBJ2-1; V: TRBV3-1/TRBV3-2; size: NA; D: TRBD1; CDR3: CASSKWDRGSYNEQFF; DNA: TGTGCCAGCAGCAAATGGGACAGGGGGTCCTACAATGAGCAGTTCTTC
J: TRBJ1-2; V: TRBV27; size: NA; D: TRBD1; CDR3: CASRRTGRYGYTF; DNA: TGTGCCAGCAGAAGGACAGGGCGCTATGGCTACACCTTC
J: TRBJ1-1; V: TRBV19; size: NA; D: NA; CDR3: CASSIEGVNGAFF; DNA: TGTGCCAGTAGTATAGAGGGGGTTAATGGAGCTTTCTTT
J: TRBJ2-3; V: TRBV6-5; size: NA; D: TRBD2; CDR3: CASKTSAGRDTQYF; DNA: TGTGCCAGCAAAACCTCAGCGGGGAGGGATACGCAGTATTTT
J: TRBJ1-4; V: TRBV7-9; size: few; D: TRBD1; CDR3: CASSLWTGGEKLFF; DNA: TGTGCCAGCAGCTTATGGACAGGGGGGGAAAAACTGTTTTTT
J: TRBJ1-2; V: TRBV7-2; size: NA; D: NA; CDR3: CASSLSFHGYTF; DNA: TGTGCCAGCAGCTTAAGTTTTCATGGCTACACCTTC
J: TRBJ1-2; V: TRBV11-2; size: once; D: NA; CDR3: CASSLTHGLKGGYTF; DNA: TGTGCCAGCAGCTTAACGCACGGGCTCAAGGGAGGCTACACCTTC
J: TRBJ2-1; V: TRBV19; size: NA; D: TRBD2; CDR3: CASSIRLAGSEQFF; DNA: TGTGCCAGTAGTATTCGACTAGCGGGGTCTGAGCAGTTCTTC
J: TRBJ1-6; V: TRBV12-3/TRBV12-4; size: NA; D: NA; CDR3: CASGRADNSPLHF; DNA: TGTGCCAGCGGCAGGGCCGATAATTCACCCCTCCACTTT
J: TRBJ1-2; V: TRBV4-3; size: NA; D: NA; CDR3: CASSQDLGSYGYTF; DNA: TGCGCCAGCAGCCAAGACCTCGGGAGCTATGGCTACACCTTC
J: TRBJ1-3; V: TRBV18; size: NA; D: NA; CDR3: CASSPPGDPPTIYF; DNA: TGTGCCAGCTCACCACCTGGGGACCCCCCCACCATATATTTT
J: TRBJ2-1; V: TRBV29-1; size: NA; D: TRBD2; CDR3: CSAQTSGANNEQFF; DNA: TGCAGCGCCCAGACTAGCGGAGCAAACAATGAGCAGTTCTTC
J: TRBJ1-1; V: TRBV6-6; size: NA; D: TRBD1; CDR3: CASILAGTGNTEAFF; DNA: TGTGCCAGCATACTAGCCGGGACAGGGAACACTGAAGCTTTCTTT
J: TRBJ2-1; V: TRBV6-6; size: NA; D: NA; CDR3: CASSYGADNEQFF; DNA: TGTGCCAGCAGTTATGGCGCAGACAATGAGCAGTTCTTC
J: TRBJ1-2; V: TRBV4-3; size: few; D: NA; CDR3: CASSLIVATSYGYTF; DNA: TGCGCCAGCAGCCTGATAGTGGCTACCTCCTATGGCTACACCTTC
J: TRBJ1-1; V: TRBV4-3; size: NA; D: NA; CDR3: CASSPTDRRTEAFF; DNA: TGCGCCAGCAGCCCTACTGACAGACGCACTGAAGCTTTCTTT
J: TRBJ2-1; V: TRBV9; size: NA; D: TRBD2; CDR3: CASSVVGGGASNEQFF; DNA: TGTGCCAGCAGCGTAGTTGGGGGGGGAGCATCCAATGAGCAGTTCTTC
J: TRBJ2-1; V: TRBV5-4; size: NA; D: TRBD1; CDR3: CASSLDRGSYNEQFF; DNA: TGTGCCAGCAGCTTGGACAGGGGGTCCTACAATGAGCAGTTCTTC
J: TRBJ1-4; V: TRBV30; size: NA; D: TRBD1; CDR3: CAWLLTGRGEKLFF; DNA: TGTGCCTGGCTTCTGACAGGGCGGGGTGAAAAACTGTTTTTT
J: TRBJ1-5; V: TRBV10-3; size: NA; D: TRBD1; CDR3: CAISPGQANSNQPQHF; DNA: TGTGCCATCAGCCCCGGACAGGCTAATAGCAATCAGCCCCAGCATTTT
J: TRBJ2-5; V: TRBV25-1; size: NA; D: NA; CDR3: CASSEPSKASGTQYF; DNA: TGTGCCAGCAGTGAACCCTCCAAGGCCTCCGGAACCCAGTACTTC
J: TRBJ2-1; V: TRBV3-1/TRBV3-2; size: NA; D: TRBD2; CDR3: CASSQTGLAGDEQFF; DNA: TGTGCCAGCAGCCAAACGGGACTAGCGGGGGATGAGCAGTTCTTC
J: TRBJ1-5; V: TRBV5-1; size: NA; D: TRBD1; CDR3: CASSPGQADQPQHF; DNA: TGCGCCAGCAGCCCAGGACAGGCCGATCAGCCCCAGCATTTT
J: TRBJ2-5; V: TRBV29-1; size: NA; D: NA; CDR3: CSVELPVLGGTQYF; DNA: TGCAGCGTTGAACTTCCCGTTCTCGGGGGGACCCAGTACTTC
J: TRBJ1-6; V: TRBV4-2; size: NA; D: TRBD1; CDR3: CASSRGTVSSYNSPLHF; DNA: TGTGCCAGCAGCCGAGGGACAGTAAGCTCCTATAATTCACCCCTCCACTTT
J: TRBJ2-2; V: TRBV7-3; size: NA; D: TRBD2; CDR3: CASRPGGANTGELFF; DNA: TGTGCCAGCAGACCCGGGGGGGCGAACACCGGGGAGCTGTTTTTT
J: TRBJ2-5; V: TRBV27; size: NA; D: TRBD1; CDR3: CASREQGARLETQYF; DNA: TGTGCCAGCAGGGAGCAGGGGGCGAGGTTGGAGACCCAGTACTTC
J: TRBJ2-3; V: TRBV27; size: NA; D: TRBD1; CDR3: CASSLRTGISTDTQYF; DNA: TGTGCCAGCAGTTTAAGGACAGGGATAAGCACAGATACGCAGTATTTT
J: TRBJ1-2; V: TRBV6-1; size: once; D: NA; CDR3: CASSEDSYYGYTF; DNA: TGTGCCAGCAGTGAGGACAGCTACTATGGCTACACCTTC
J: TRBJ2-5; V: TRBV19; size: NA; D: TRBD1; CDR3: CASSIVPGTGGETQYF; DNA: TGTGCCAGTAGTATAGTCCCTGGGACAGGGGGAGAGACCCAGTACTTC
J: TRBJ2-3; V: TRBV11-2; size: once; D: NA; CDR3: CASSLERGGRGGGLIDTQYF; DNA: TGTGCCAGCAGCTTAGAAAGGGGGGGGAGGGGGGGCGGTCTTATAGATACGCAGTATTTT
J: TRBJ1-1; V: TRBV28; size: NA; D: NA; CDR3: CASSSTWTENTEAFF; DNA: TGTGCCAGCAGTTCTACCTGGACAGAGAACACTGAAGCTTTCTTT
J: TRBJ1-4; V: TRBV7-8; size: few; D: NA; CDR3: CASSSWGLTNEKLFF; DNA: TGTGCCAGCAGCTCATGGGGGCTTACTAATGAAAAACTGTTTTTT
J: TRBJ1-5; V: TRBV29-1; size: NA; D: NA; CDR3: CSVGDTNQPQHF; DNA: TGCAGCGTTGGTGACACCAATCAGCCCCAGCATTTT
J: TRBJ2-3; V: TRBV19; size: NA; D: NA; CDR3: CASSIKRAPDTQYF; DNA: TGTGCCAGTAGTATCAAGAGGGCCCCAGATACGCAGTATTTT
J: TRBJ2-1; V: TRBV6-2/TRBV6-3; size: NA; D: TRBD2; CDR3: CASSAPGLPYNEQFF; DNA: TGTGCCAGCAGTGCACCGGGACTACCATACAATGAGCAGTTCTTC
J: TRBJ1-2; V: TRBV10-2; size: NA; D: NA; CDR3: CASSEKGKGSGYTF; DNA: TGCGCCAGCAGTGAGAAGGGAAAGGGTTCAGGCTACACCTTC
J: TRBJ1-1; V: TRBV30; size: NA; D: NA; CDR3: CAWRGKGVPNTEAFF; DNA: TGTGCCTGGCGAGGGAAGGGAGTACCGAACACTGAAGCTTTCTTT
J: TRBJ2-5; V: TRBV4-2; size: few; D: NA; CDR3: CASSRKDKQETQYF; DNA: TGTGCCAGCAGCCGGAAGGACAAACAAGAGACCCAGTACTTC
J: TRBJ2-1; V: TRBV3-1/TRBV3-2; size: NA; D: TRBD2; CDR3: CATSPRLAVWEQFF; DNA: TGTGCCACTTCCCCGCGGCTAGCGGTATGGGAGCAGTTCTTC
J: TRBJ2-1; V: TRBV5-1; size: once; D: NA; CDR3: CASSLATGSSEQFF; DNA: TGCGCCAGCAGCTTGGCCACAGGGTCGTCTGAGCAGTTCTTC
J: TRBJ1-6; V: TRBV7-2; size: NA; D: NA; CDR3: CASSLQGSDGSLHF; DNA: TGTGCCAGCAGCTTACAAGGGTCCGATGGGTCCCTCCACTTT
J: TRBJ2-5; V: TRBV30; size: once; D: NA; CDR3: CAWSVGRRQETQYF; DNA: TGTGCCTGGAGCGTAGGACGGAGACAAGAGACCCAGTACTTC